This T cell receptor beta chain was documented in a study of CD8 T cells in ankylosing spondylitis. This clonotype was observed at least ten times. The antigen is undetermined. TCRdb redid the calling of the 5' RACE reads with MiXCR, one entry per CDR3 protein. The sample yields fewer than 550,000 distinct CDR3 sequences, 5.3% seen once. After removal of 0 bases from V and 5 bases from J, the junction contained 10 bases not matched to a gene. The CDR3 runs to 18 residues. Germline values: CDR1 SGHVS, CDR2 FQNEAQ. Overall study findings and caveats: Typical of ankylosing spondylitis blood, it appeared, was a TCR beta motif of several highly homologous variants.

Sequenced: blood, either unsorted or a sorted T cell fraction (not recorded which). J is TRBJ2-3 and V is TRBV7-8, with 11 bases matching TRBD2. The source is a male donor with ankylosing spondylitis. The CDR3 here is CASSLATLAGGPQDTQYF. In DNA form, the CDR3 reads TGTGCCAGCAGCTTAGCCACTCTAGCGGGGGGCCCCCAAGATACGCAGTATTTT.